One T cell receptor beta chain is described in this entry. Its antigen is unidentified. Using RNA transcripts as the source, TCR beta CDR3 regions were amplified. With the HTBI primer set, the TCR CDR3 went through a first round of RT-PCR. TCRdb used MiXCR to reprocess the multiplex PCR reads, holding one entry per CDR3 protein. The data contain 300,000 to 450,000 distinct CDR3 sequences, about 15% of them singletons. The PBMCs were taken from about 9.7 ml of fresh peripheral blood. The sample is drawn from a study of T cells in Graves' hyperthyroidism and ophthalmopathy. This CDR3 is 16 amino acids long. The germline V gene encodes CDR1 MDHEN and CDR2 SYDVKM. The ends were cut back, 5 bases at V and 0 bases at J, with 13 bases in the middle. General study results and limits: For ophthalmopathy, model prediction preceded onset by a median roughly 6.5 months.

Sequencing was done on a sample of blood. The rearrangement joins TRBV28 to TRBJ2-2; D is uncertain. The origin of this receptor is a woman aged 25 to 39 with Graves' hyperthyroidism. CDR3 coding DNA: TGTGCCAGCAGTAGACAACAGAAAGCGAACACCGGGGAGCTGTTTTTT. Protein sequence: CASSRQQKANTGELFF.